This paragraph covers one TCR beta chain sequence. Different DNA sequences within this sample yield the same CDR3. Genomic DNA from each subset was divided evenly over several immunoSEQ plates. The method was immunoSEQ multiplex PCR; TCRdb's version includes in-frame clones alone and lacks a portion of them. Altogether over 1.5 million clones are present, 98% being singletons, with the ten largest covering around 0.47%. The sample originates from a study of shared clonotypes between healthy human individuals. Germline V gene sequence: CDR1 KGHSH, CDR2 LQKENI. There are 13 residues in the CDR3. V lost 3 bases to trimming and J lost 1 base, with 4 bases between them. Nashville, Tennessee was home to all donors, each a Caucasian adult.

The receptor comes from a man aged 25 to 40 in good health. J is TRBJ1-5 and V is TRBV18; the D is unclear. The sample comprised naive CD4+ T cells sorted from blood. Subset denoted: CD45RA+ positively selected. The CDR3 DNA follows: TGTGCCAGCTCACCGGGCAGCAATCAGCCCCAGCATTTT. Protein: CASSPGSNQPQHF.